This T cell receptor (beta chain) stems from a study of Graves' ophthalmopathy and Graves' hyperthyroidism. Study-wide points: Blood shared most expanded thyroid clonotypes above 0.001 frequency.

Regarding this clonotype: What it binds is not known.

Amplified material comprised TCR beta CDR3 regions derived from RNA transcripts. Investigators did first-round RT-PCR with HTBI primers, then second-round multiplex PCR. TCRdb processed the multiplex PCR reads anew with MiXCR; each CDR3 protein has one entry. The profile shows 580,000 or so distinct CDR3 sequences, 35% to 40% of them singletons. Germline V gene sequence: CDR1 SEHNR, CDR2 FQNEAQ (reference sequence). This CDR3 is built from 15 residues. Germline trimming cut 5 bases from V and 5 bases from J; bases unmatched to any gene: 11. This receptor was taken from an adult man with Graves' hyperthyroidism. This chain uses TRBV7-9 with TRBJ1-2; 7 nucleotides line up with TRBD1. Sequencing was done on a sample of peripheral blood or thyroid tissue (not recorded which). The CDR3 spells CASSVSGTAEYGYTF. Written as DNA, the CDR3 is TGTGCCAGCAGCGTTAGCGGGACAGCTGAATATGGCTACACCTTC.